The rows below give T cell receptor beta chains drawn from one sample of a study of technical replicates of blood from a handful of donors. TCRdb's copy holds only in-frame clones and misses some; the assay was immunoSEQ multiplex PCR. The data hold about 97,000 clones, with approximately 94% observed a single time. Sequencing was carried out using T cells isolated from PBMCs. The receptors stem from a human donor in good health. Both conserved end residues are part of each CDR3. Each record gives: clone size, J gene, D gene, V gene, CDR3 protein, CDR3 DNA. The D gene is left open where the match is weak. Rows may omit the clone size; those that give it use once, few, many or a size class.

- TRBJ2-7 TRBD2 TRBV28 CASSSRSGRPYEQYF TGTGCCAGCAGTTCCCGTAGCGGGAGGCCCTACGAGCAGTACTTC
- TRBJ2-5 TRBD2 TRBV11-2 CASSLVGEGLETQYF TGTGCCAGCAGCTTAGTGGGGGAGGGCCTCGAGACCCAGTACTTC
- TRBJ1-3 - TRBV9 CASSVVESSGNTIYF TGTGCCAGCAGCGTAGTAGAGAGCTCTGGAAACACCATATATTTT
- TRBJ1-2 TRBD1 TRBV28 CASSLPTGGLAWRHGYTF TGTGCCAGCAGTTTGCCTACAGGGGGATTAGCTTGGAGGCATGGCTACACCTTC
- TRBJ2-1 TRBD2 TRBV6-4 CASSDSSGSYNEQFF TGTGCCAGCAGTGACTCTAGCGGGAGCTACAATGAGCAGTTCTTC
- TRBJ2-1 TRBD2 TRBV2 CASIFRRELSYNEQFF TGTGCCAGCATTTTCAGGCGGGAGCTCTCCTACAATGAGCAGTTCTTC
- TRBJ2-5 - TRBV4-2 CASSQDTSRETQYF TGTGCCAGCAGCCAAGATACCAGCAGGGAGACCCAGTACTTC
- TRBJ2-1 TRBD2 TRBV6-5 CASSAGGGPNEQFF TGTGCCAGCAGCGCCGGGGGAGGGCCCAATGAGCAGTTCTTC
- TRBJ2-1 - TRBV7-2 CASSPSGGRGNEQFF TGTGCCAGCAGCCCAAGTGGGGGGAGGGGGAATGAGCAGTTCTTC
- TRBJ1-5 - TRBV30 CAWSPTGSQPQHF TGTGCCTGGAGCCCTACGGGGTCTCAGCCCCAGCATTTT
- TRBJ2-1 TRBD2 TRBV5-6 CASSLALAGEVGEQFF TGTGCCAGCAGCTTGGCTCTAGCGGGAGAAGTGGGTGAGCAGTTCTTC
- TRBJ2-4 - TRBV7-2 CATGIAKNIQYF TGTGCCACGGGGATAGCCAAAAACATTCAGTACTTC
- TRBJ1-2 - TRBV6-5 CASRPLTGFDGYTF TGTGCCAGCAGACCACTAACAGGGTTTGATGGCTACACCTTC
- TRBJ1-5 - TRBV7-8 CASSSYGGSLQPQHF TGTGCCAGCAGCTCCTATGGGGGGAGTTTACAGCCCCAGCATTTT
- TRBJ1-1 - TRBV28 CASSLRVRAFF TGTGCCAGCAGTTTGAGGGTTAGGGCTTTCTTT
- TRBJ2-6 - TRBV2 CASSVRSGLSGANVLTF TGTGCCAGCAGTGTAAGGAGCGGGCTCTCTGGGGCCAACGTCCTGACTTTC
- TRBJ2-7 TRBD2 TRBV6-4 CASRVTGTSHEQYF TGTGCCAGCAGAGTGACCGGGACTAGTCACGAGCAGTACTTC
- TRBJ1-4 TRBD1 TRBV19 CASSAWGQGNEKLFF TGTGCCAGTAGTGCCTGGGGACAGGGTAATGAAAAACTGTTTTTT
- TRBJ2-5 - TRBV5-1 CASSLSGVSETQYF TGCGCCAGCAGCTTGTCAGGGGTTTCAGAGACCCAGTACTTC
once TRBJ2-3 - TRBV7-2 CASSFDSLLDTQYF TGTGCCAGCAGCTTTGACAGTTTATTGGATACGCAGTATTTT
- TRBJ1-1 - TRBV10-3 CAISESSHLGGSTEAFF TGTGCCATCAGTGAGTCGTCACACCTTGGGGGGAGCACTGAAGCTTTCTTT
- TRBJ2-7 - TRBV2 CASSELALYEQYF TGTGCCAGCAGTGAGCTAGCGCTCTACGAGCAGTACTTC
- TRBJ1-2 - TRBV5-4 CASSLHPQGRDGYTF TGTGCCAGCAGCCTACATCCACAGGGCAGGGATGGCTACACCTTC
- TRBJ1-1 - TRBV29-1 CSATSGWANTEAFF TGCAGCGCCACGTCGGGGTGGGCGAACACTGAAGCTTTCTTT